This T cell receptor (beta chain) was sequenced for a study of early stage breast cancer tumors. Across the whole study: Average read coverage per sample was 9 to 10-fold. Overall study results and limits: Comparing each tissue with blood distinguished tumor from normal in most of the 16 patients.

Here immunoSEQ multiplex PCR was the method, and the copy in TCRdb shows in-frame clones only, minus some. Of more than 65,000 clones in the sample, 80% are singletons; the top ten hold 4% to 5%. Trimming removed 10 bases from V and 0 bases from J; junction bases left unmatched: 8. This CDR3 comprises 15 residues. CDR1 and CDR2 from the germline V gene are MNHEY and SMNVEV (reference sequence). About this clone: Its target is not known.

Sequencing was carried out using blood. This receptor was identified in a person in their 40s with breast cancer. This sequence joins TRBV27 and TRBJ2-2; 7 nucleotides match TRBD2. CDR3 in amino acids: CAIRRAGPNTGELFF. The CDR3 coding sequence is TGTGCCATCAGGAGAGCGGGACCGAACACCGGGGAGCTGTTTTTT.